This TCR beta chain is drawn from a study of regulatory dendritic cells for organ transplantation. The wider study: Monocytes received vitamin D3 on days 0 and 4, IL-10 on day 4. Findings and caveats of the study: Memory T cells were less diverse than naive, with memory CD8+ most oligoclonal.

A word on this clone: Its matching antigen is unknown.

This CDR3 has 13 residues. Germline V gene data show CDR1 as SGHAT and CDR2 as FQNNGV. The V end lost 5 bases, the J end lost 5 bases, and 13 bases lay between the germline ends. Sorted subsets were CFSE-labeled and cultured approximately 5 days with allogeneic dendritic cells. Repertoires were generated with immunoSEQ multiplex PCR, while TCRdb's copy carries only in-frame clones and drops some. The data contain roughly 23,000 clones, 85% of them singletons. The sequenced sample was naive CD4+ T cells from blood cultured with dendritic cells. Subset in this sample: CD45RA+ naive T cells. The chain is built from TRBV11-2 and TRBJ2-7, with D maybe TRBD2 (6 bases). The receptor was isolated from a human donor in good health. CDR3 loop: CASSLGDWDEQYF. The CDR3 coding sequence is TGTGCCAGCAGCCTAGGGGACTGGGACGAGCAGTACTTC.